The sequence of this T cell receptor (beta chain) was determined in a study of Tregs in tolerant kidney transplant recipients (dated by TCRdb to about 2019). In terms of the full investigation: The transplants used related donors along with nonmyeloablative bone marrow transplantation, and in the human trials mixed chimerism was transient. The study applied TCRbeta sequencing to find donor-specific regulatory T cells before combined kidney and bone marrow transplantation and then followed those same cells after transplant.

For TCRbeta CDR3 sequencing, genomic DNA was extracted from sorted cells using the QIAGEN DNeasy Blood and Tissue Kit. High-throughput TCRbeta CDR3 sequencing, which included PCR amplification with bias correction and internal controls, was done commercially through immunoSEQ. The paper's data handling went like this. Unique productive TCRbeta sequences were defined by CDR3 nucleotide sequence where primers matched, otherwise by CDR3 amino acid sequence with Vbeta and Jbeta genes. Sorting error was corrected by removing sequences shared between sorted populations at a frequency ratio of 2:1 or less, and the remaining shared sequences were assigned to the higher population. A sequence counted as donor-reactive if, in CFSE-low cells, the sequence had a frequency of at least 0.01% and was expanded at least 5-fold compared with unstimulated cells. Jensen-Shannon divergence, calculated on the top 100 TCRbeta sequences ranked by frequency, was used to quantify repertoire divergence. For any sample with multiple sequencing runs, sorting error was corrected in each run separately before the runs were pooled. Imported from immuneACCESS, the table was reduced by TCRdb to in-frame sequences with V and J called. These copies leave out some clones; in studies compared against another copy, an unresolved V gene accounts for under half, and the cause of the remainder is not known. The DNA was the basis for D and trimming; V, J and clone size are from that table. For this sample there are 55,000 to 70,000 clones; approximately 85% appear just once. Under 2.5% of the sample is held by the ten biggest clonotypes.

This clone has a single count. Its antigen is still unknown. Base qualities are not recorded, but no much larger clone differs from it by a single base. The study at large found these results: Because the study included only a small number of patients, the results must be confirmed in larger populations and under other immunosuppression protocols. Expanding Tregs with activated donor B cells appeared to identify the most biologically relevant and donor-specific TCRbeta repertoire. Biological reproducibility was not directly assessed, although technical replication error appeared to be minimal. For some patients, the PCR primers changed as time went on, which meant samples from those patients could not be compared with one another at the nucleotide level. Donor-specific Treg expansion was found to exceed global Treg expansion in tolerant patients, suggesting antigen-driven rather than nonspecific expansion.

This sample's time point label indicates: blood sample drawn before combined kidney and bone marrow transplant. Thawed PBMCs were FACS-sorted into unstimulated Tregs (CD4+CD25+CD127-), CD4+ non-Tregs (CD4+CD25-), CD4 cells and CD8 cells. Thawed PBMCs were rested overnight at 37 degrees C with about 200 IU/ml IL-2 before Treg sorting. 4 combined kidney and bone marrow transplant recipients from the ITN036ST trial were included as patients, and samples were available only from these trial subjects. Healthy control blood was processed by Ficoll density gradient to PBMCs and cryopreserved; patient PBMCs were collected before and after transplant. The input for sequencing was Tregs from blood, taken before the transplant. The TCR originated in a human donor who received a combined kidney and bone marrow transplant.

The DNA is TGTGCCAGCTCACCCGGGACAGGGCTGGATCAGCCCCAGCATTTT. It translates to CASSPGTGLDQPQHF. The chain is made from TRBV18 and TRBJ1-5, and 9 junctional nucleotides match TRBD1. Per the germline V gene, KGHSH is the CDR1 and LQKENI is the CDR2. The germline V end is reduced by 3 bases and the J end by 5 bases; junction bases left unmatched: 5. The CDR3 spans 15 residues, from the cysteine through the phenylalanine. Of the read, only the CDR3 DNA is kept; its 45 bases are in frame from base 1. Supplemented by the reference TRBV18 and TRBJ1-5 proteins around the CDR3, the complete variable domain is NAGVMQNPRHLVRRRGQEARLRCSPMKGHSHVYWYRQLPEEGLKFMVYLQKENIIDESGMPKERFSAEFPKEGPSILRIQQVVRGDSAAYFCASSPGTGLDQPQHFGDGTRLSIL.